The TCR beta chain under discussion was sequenced for a study of T cell responses to AZD1222 COVID-19 vaccine. Points from the study as a whole: Donors skewed white British and female; clonal diversity was possibly underestimated.

Measured with immunoSEQ multiplex PCR; TCRdb has only the in-frame clones, and not every one. The sample comprises tens of thousands of clones, under 95% of which are singletons, and approximately 21% rests with the top ten. Details on this clone: Its cognate antigen is unknown.

V shed 6 bases and J shed 7 bases, with 15 bases lying between them. The germline V gene has CDR1 MNHEY and CDR2 SVGAGI. CDR3 length equals 13 residues. Sequencing was performed on peripheral blood, taken on day 0 of AZD1222 vaccination. The origin of this receptor is an adult in good health. The rearrangement joins TRBV6-5 to TRBJ2-5; D is ambiguous. The DNA of the CDR3 is TGTGCCAGCAGGAGGACGGGCGCAGGGACCCAGTACTTC. This translates into CASRRTGAGTQYF.